This T cell receptor beta chain was identified in a study of blood T cell repertoires in COVID-19. The V end lost 10 bases, the J end lost 0 bases, and 15 bases lay between the germline ends. Germline lookup yields CDR1 LNHDA and CDR2 SQIVND (reference sequence). The CDR3 sequence is 14 residues long. TCRdb's table, derived via immunoSEQ multiplex PCR, lists solely in-frame clones and lacks some. The sample includes about 170,000 clones, roughly 88% of them seen just once. The receptor was derived from a man aged 18 to 30 with COVID-19, enrolled during active disease. Specimen: peripheral blood. V gene TRBV19 combines with J gene TRBJ1-1, with a tentative D call TRBD1 (6 bases). In DNA form, the CDR3 reads TGTGCCACTCCTCGGACAGCTTTGAACACTGAAGCTTTCTTT. It is translated as CATPRTALNTEAFF.